A single sample gave rise to the 21 T cell receptor beta chains below, sequenced in a study of blood T cell repertoires in COVID-19. Assay: immunoSEQ multiplex PCR; the TCRdb copy retains only in-frame clones and omits some. The sample carries over 300,000 clones, over 75% recorded once. Input material: PBMCs or T cells enriched from blood (not recorded which). These receptors all stem from a woman aged 25 to 39 with acute COVID-19.

This clone has only one observation. The chain links TRBV7-7 to TRBJ2-1, with 10 positions matching TRBD2. The length of the CDR3 is 15 residues. J gave up 10 bases and V 5 bases, and 11 bases lay outside the gene matches. CDR1 and CDR2 (germline): SSHAT, FNYEAQ (reference sequence). The CDR3 DNA reads TGTGCCAGCAGCCCATCGAGCGGGGGGGCGGGGGAGCAGTTCTTC. It encodes CASSPSSGGAGEQFF. The whole variable domain, filled in from reference TRBV7-7 and TRBJ2-1, reads GAGVSQSPRYKVTKRGQDVTLRCDPISSHATLYWYQQALGQGPEFLTYFNYEAQPDKSGLPSDRFSAERPEGSISTLTIQRTEQRDSAMYRCASSPSSGGAGEQFFGPGTRLTVL.

This clone was counted a single time. The rearrangement joins TRBV10-1 to TRBJ2-3; 10 bases map to TRBD2. CDR1 and CDR2 (germline): WNHNN, SYGVQD (reference sequence). The CDR3 spans 15 residues. V lost 4 bases, J lost 5 bases, and 6 bases stayed unmatched. The CDR3 coding sequence is TGCGCCAGCAGTGCAGCGGGGGGGCAAATAGATACGCAGTATTTT. The encoded protein is CASSAAGGQIDTQYF.

The chain is built from TRBV10-2 and TRBJ2-3; 8 bases are shared with TRBD2. The CDR3 spans 14 residues. Trimming at V came to 2 bases and at J to 6 bases, leaving 4 bases not matched to a gene. The germline V gene encodes CDR1 WSHSY and CDR2 SAAADI. CDR3 residues: CASSERGGPDTQYF. Here the CDR3 DNA reads TGCGCCAGCAGTGAGCGGGGGGGACCTGATACGCAGTATTTT.

This clone was picked up a small number of times. The genes are TRBV6-5 and TRBJ1-1, with D unclear. This CDR3 region has 12 residues. Germline V CDR1 and CDR2: MNHEY, SVGAGI. Deletions cut 8 bases from V and 0 bases from J, with 7 bases between. The CDR3 loop is CASGSMNTEAFF. The CDR3 nucleotides are TGTGCCAGCGGTAGCATGAACACTGAAGCTTTCTTT.

This clone was observed a handful of times. The chain has TRBV2 and TRBJ2-7, with 9 bases lining up with TRBD1. The CDR3 totals 15 residues. Per the germline V gene, CDR1 is SNHLY and CDR2 is FYNNEI. J gave up 1 base and V 5 bases, and 6 bases lay outside the gene matches. This CDR3 is CASSRDRVASYEQYF. In DNA, the CDR3 is TGTGCCAGCAGTAGGGACAGGGTAGCATCCTACGAGCAGTACTTC.

The gene calls are TRBV5-6 and TRBJ1-2, with unresolved D. The CDR3 loop spans 12 amino acids. Germline V gene lookup returns CDR1 SGHDT and CDR2 YYEEEE. The ends were cut back, 1 base at V and 13 bases at J, with 14 bases in the middle. CDR3 nucleotide sequence: TGTGCCAGCAGCTTGAAGCTCACCGGCGGCACCTTC. Encoded protein: CASSLKLTGGTF.

This clone occurred once. The chain is built from TRBV29-1 and TRBJ2-3; D remains unclear. The CDR3 consists of 12 residues. Germline V lookup: CDR1 SQVTM, CDR2 ANQGSEA. V shed 3 bases and J shed 0 bases, with 4 bases lying between them. The CDR3 loop is CSVDGSTDTQYF. Written as DNA, the CDR3 is TGCAGCGTTGATGGCAGCACAGATACGCAGTATTTT.

The chain couples TRBV10-3 to TRBJ1-2, with 10 positions matching TRBD1. Germline V lookup: CDR1 ENHRY, CDR2 SYGVKD. V lost 4 bases, J lost 2 bases, and 4 bases stayed unmatched. The CDR3 loop spans 15 amino acids. In nucleotides, the CDR3 is TGTGCCATCAGTGTAGGACAGGGGGACAACTATGGCTACACCTTC. It specifies CAISVGQGDNYGYTF.

This clone was recorded once. The chain uses TRBV5-6 and TRBJ1-3; weak D call: TRBD1 (6 bases). V shed 1 base and J shed 0 bases, with 8 bases lying between them. Germline V CDR1 and CDR2: SGHDT, YYEEEE. This CDR3 region has 15 residues. The CDR3 loop is CASSLTGSSGNTIYF. The CDR3 bases are TGTGCCAGCAGCTTGACAGGGAGCTCTGGAAACACCATATATTTT.

V and J are TRBV28 and TRBJ2-7, with a weak D call TRBD2 (6 bases). Trimming removed 8 bases at V and 5 bases at J, with 16 bases between. This CDR3 is 13 amino acids long. Per the germline V gene, CDR1 is MDHEN and CDR2 is SYDVKM. CDR3 sequence reads: CASRAGLLNEQYF. CDR3 nucleotides: TGTGCCAGCCGCGCGGGACTCCTTAACGAGCAGTACTTC. The full variable domain, with the rest looked up from reference TRBV28 and TRBJ2-7, is DVKVTQSSRYLVKRTGEKVFLECVQDMDHENMFWYRQDPGLGLRLIYFSYDVKMKEKGDIPEGYSVSREKKERFSLILESASTNQTSMYLCASRAGLLNEQYFGPGTRLTVT.

The J gene is TRBJ2-3, the V gene TRBV20-1, with 7 bases aligning to TRBD2. With 3 bases clipped from V and 2 bases from J, the junction kept 5 bases outside the gene matches. The germline V gene has CDR1 DFQATT and CDR2 SNEGSKA (reference sequence). The CDR3 contains 14 residues. CDR3 loop: CSASVGLLTDTQYF. DNA of the CDR3: TGCAGTGCTAGTGTGGGACTACTCACAGATACGCAGTATTTT.

The V gene is TRBV18, the J gene TRBJ1-1; 7 nucleotides align to TRBD1. CDR1 and CDR2 (germline): KGHSH, LQKENI. This CDR3 spans 15 amino acids. Trimming at V came to 3 bases and at J to 5 bases, leaving 9 bases not matched to a gene. CDR3 loop: CASSPRQGRETEAFF. The CDR3 DNA sequence: TGTGCCAGCTCACCCAGACAGGGTAGGGAAACTGAAGCTTTCTTT.

This clone was seen a single time. DNA for the CDR3: TGTGCCAGCAGCCTGTACAGCTCTGGAAACACCATATATTTT. Translated, it gives CASSLYSSGNTIYF. This sequence joins TRBV13 and TRBJ1-3; D is unclear. There are 14 residues in the CDR3. Germline CDR1 is PRHDT and CDR2 is FYEKMQ (reference sequence). V shed 5 bases and J shed 0 bases, with 8 bases lying between them.

The V gene is TRBV3-1 (or the pseudogene TRBV3-2), the J gene TRBJ1-1; D is unresolved. Germline V gene data show CDR1 as LGHDT and CDR2 as YNNKEL (reference sequence). This CDR3 has 13 amino acids. V was cut by 1 base and J by 8 bases, with 11 bases left in between. CDR3 residues: CASSQGGFDEAFF. The CDR3 DNA follows: TGTGCCAGCAGCCAAGGCGGGTTTGACGAAGCTTTCTTT.

This chain links TRBV18 with TRBJ1-3; TRBD1 matches at 7 bases. This CDR3 region has 15 residues. Trimming took 3 bases from V and 4 from J; bases not matched to a gene: 6. The germline CDR1 and CDR2 sequences are KGHSH and LQKENI. The CDR3: CASSPETGSGNTIYF. The CDR3 coding sequence is TGTGCCAGCTCACCGGAGACAGGGTCAGGAAACACCATATATTTT.

This chain uses TRBV3-1 (or the pseudogene TRBV3-2) with TRBJ1-4; D is possibly TRBD1 (6 bases). This CDR3 comprises 14 residues. CDR1 is LGHDT, CDR2 YNNKEL, per germline (reference sequence). The V end was cut by 2 bases, the J end by 8 bases, with 12 bases between. The CDR3 loop reads CASSQRQVREKLFF. The CDR3 coding sequence is TGTGCCAGCAGCCAACGACAGGTACGGGAAAAACTGTTTTTT.

The V and J genes are TRBV6-4 and TRBJ2-3, with 16 positions matching TRBD2. The CDR3 totals 18 residues. V gave up 6 bases and J gave up 5 bases; unmatched junction bases: 11. Germline V lookup: CDR1 MRHNA, CDR2 SNTAGT. CDR3 DNA sequence: TGTGCCAGCAGCGAATCCGGGACTAGCGGGGGGGCGAGAGATACGCAGTATTTT. Residues: CASSESGTSGGARDTQYF.

The gene calls are TRBV30 and TRBJ2-7; D may be TRBD2 (7 bases). This CDR3 comprises 11 residues. Trimming shortened V by 8 bases and J by 6 bases, and 14 bases separated the two germline ends. From germline, CDR1 is GTSNPN and CDR2 SVGIG (reference sequence). DNA of the CDR3: TGTGCCGGGCGGGGGCGCGGCGAGCAGTACTTC. This sequence encodes CAGRGRGEQYF.

The rearrangement uses TRBV5-1 and TRBJ2-7; D might be TRBD2 (5 bases). The V gene lost 7 bases and the J gene lost 1 base, with 9 bases spanning the gap. CDR3 length: 12 amino acids. Germline V gene lookup returns CDR1 SGHRS and CDR2 YFSETQ. CDR3 in DNA: TGCGCCAGCCGAGGGCCTTCCTACGAGCAGTACTTC. It yields the protein CASRGPSYEQYF.

This sequence joins TRBV18 and TRBJ1-4, with 8 bases that match TRBD1. CDR3 length equals 15 residues. Germline V gives CDR1 KGHSH, CDR2 LQKENI. Trimming removed 3 bases from V and 6 bases from J; junction bases left unmatched: 6. CDR3 sequence reads: CASSPLGQGYEKLFF. CDR3 coding DNA: TGTGCCAGCTCACCCCTAGGACAGGGATATGAAAAACTGTTTTTT. Full variable domain (outside the CDR3, taken from reference TRBV18 and TRBJ1-4): NAGVMQNPRHLVRRRGQEARLRCSPMKGHSHVYWYRQLPEEGLKFMVYLQKENIIDESGMPKERFSAEFPKEGPSILRIQQVVRGDSAAYFCASSPLGQGYEKLFFGSGTQLSVL.

The rearrangement uses TRBV7-2 and TRBJ2-7; D uncertain. The V gene's germline CDR1 is SGHTA and CDR2 FQGNSA. The CDR3 covers 16 residues. Trimming cost V 5 bases and J 2 bases, with 19 bases left between them. DNA for the CDR3: TGTGCCAGCAGCCACCTCCGAGCACCGACAACCTACGAGCAGTACTTC. Protein product: CASSHLRAPTTYEQYF.